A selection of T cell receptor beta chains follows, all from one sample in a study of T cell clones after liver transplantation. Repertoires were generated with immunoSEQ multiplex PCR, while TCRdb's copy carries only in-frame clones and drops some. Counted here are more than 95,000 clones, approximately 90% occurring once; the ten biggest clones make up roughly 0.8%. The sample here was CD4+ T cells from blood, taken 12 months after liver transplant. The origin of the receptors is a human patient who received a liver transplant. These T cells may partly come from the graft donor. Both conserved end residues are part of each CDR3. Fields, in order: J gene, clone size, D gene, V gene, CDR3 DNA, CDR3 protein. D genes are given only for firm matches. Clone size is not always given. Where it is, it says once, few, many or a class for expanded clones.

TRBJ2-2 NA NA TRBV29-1 TGCAGCGCAGGGTTTAACACCGGGGAGCTGTTTTTT CSAGFNTGELFF
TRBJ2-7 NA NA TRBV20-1 TGCAGTGCCCCCGCGGGTTCCGAGCAGTACTTC CSAPAGSEQYF
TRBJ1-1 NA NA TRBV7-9 TGTGCCAGCAGCTTTGGGACGGGGACTGAAGCTTTCTTT CASSFGTGTEAFF
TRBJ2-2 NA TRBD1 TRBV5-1 TGCGCCAGCAGCCCGACAGGGGGGAACACCGGGGAGCTGTTTTTT CASSPTGGNTGELFF
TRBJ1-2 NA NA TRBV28 TGTGCCAGCAAGGGGGGTGGGAGTAACTATGGCTACACCTTC CASKGGGSNYGYTF
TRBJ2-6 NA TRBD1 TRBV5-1 TGCGCCAGCAGCTTGGCCTCGGACAGGGGGCGCACTGGGGCCAACGTCCTGACTTTC CASSLASDRGRTGANVLTF
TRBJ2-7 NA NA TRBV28 TGTGCCAGCAGCCGTAAGAGCTTGGGGGTCCCCTACCACGAGCAGTACTTC CASSRKSLGVPYHEQYF
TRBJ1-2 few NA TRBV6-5 TGTGCCAGCAGCATAACGGACAACTATGGCTACACCTTC CASSITDNYGYTF
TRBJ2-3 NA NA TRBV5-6 TGTGCCAGCAGCTTGGCGACAGCGGATACGCAGTATTTT CASSLATADTQYF
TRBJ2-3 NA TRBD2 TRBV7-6 TGTGCCAGCAGCTTAGTGGTGGCGGGAGTAAAAGATACGCAGTATTTT CASSLVVAGVKDTQYF
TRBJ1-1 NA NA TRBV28 TGTGCCAGCAGTTTTTCTACGAACACTGAAGCTTTCTTT CASSFSTNTEAFF
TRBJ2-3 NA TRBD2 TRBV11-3 TGTGCCAGCAGCCTCCGGACTAGCGGGACGGGCCCAGATACGCAGTATTTT CASSLRTSGTGPDTQYF
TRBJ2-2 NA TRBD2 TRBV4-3 TGCGCCAGCAGCCAAGATATGGGACTAGCGGGCCTTCTTTCCACCGGGGAGCTGTTTTTT CASSQDMGLAGLLSTGELFF
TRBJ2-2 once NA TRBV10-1 TGCGCCAGCAGTGAGAACACCGGGGAGCTGTTTTTT CASSENTGELFF
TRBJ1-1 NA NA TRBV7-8 TGTGCCAGCAGCTTTGGCACAGAAGGTACTGAAGCTTTCTTT CASSFGTEGTEAFF
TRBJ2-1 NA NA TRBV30 TGTGCCTGGGCGGACGGAAGCTCCTACAATGAGCAGTTCTTC CAWADGSSYNEQFF
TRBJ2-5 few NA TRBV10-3 TGTGCCATCAGTGGGGAGGGCAGGGGAGGCCAAGAGACCCAGTACTTC CAISGEGRGGQETQYF
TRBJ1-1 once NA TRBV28 TGTGCCAGCAGTACCACCGGGCTTGAAGCTTTCTTT CASSTTGLEAFF
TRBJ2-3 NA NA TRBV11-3 TGTGCCAGCAGCTTAGACCCGTATACGCAGTATTTT CASSLDPYTQYF
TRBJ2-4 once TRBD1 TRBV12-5 TGTGCTAGTGGTTTGTCCAGTACAGCGGACAGGGGGTCCCACATTCAGTACTTC CASGLSSTADRGSHIQYF
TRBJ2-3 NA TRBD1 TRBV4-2 TGTGCCAGCAGCAGACAGGGGAGGACAGATACGCAGTATTTT CASSRQGRTDTQYF
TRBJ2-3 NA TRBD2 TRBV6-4 TGTGCCAGCAGTCGAGTAGCGGGAGTTCCAGATACGCAGTATTTT CASSRVAGVPDTQYF
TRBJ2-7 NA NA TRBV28 TGTGCCAGCAGTTTATCATCGGGAGCCTTCGGGGAGCAGTACTTC CASSLSSGAFGEQYF
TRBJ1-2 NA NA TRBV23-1 TGCGCCAGCAGTCACAGTGACAGGTTCTCGAAAGCTAACTATGGCTACACCTTC CASSHSDRFSKANYGYTF
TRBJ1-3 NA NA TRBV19 TGTGCCAGTAGTCCCCTGACCGGTTTCTCTGGAAACACCATATATTTT CASSPLTGFSGNTIYF
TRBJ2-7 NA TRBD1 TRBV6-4 TGTGCCGGAAACCGGACAGGGGGCGGCTACGAGCAGTACTTC CAGNRTGGGYEQYF
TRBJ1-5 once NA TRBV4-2 TGTGCCAGCAGCCGGGAGGGATCAGGCTTGCAGCCCCAGCATTTT CASSREGSGLQPQHF
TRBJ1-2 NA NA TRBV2 TGTGCCAGCAGTGGGGCCCGGGACGCCGGCTACACCTTC CASSGARDAGYTF
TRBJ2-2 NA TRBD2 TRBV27 TGTGCCAGCAGTTTCACTAGCGGGAGCTTCATCGGGGAGCTGTTTTTT CASSFTSGSFIGELFF
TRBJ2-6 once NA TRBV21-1 TGTGCCACCAAGGGGATATGCACTTTC CATKGICTF
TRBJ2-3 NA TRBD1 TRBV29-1 TGCAGCGTTGAAGGGACAGGGAGCACAGATACGCAGTATTTT CSVEGTGSTDTQYF
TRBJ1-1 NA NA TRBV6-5 TGTGCCAGCAGTGCCCCGGGACTAAGGACTGAAGCTTTCTTT CASSAPGLRTEAFF
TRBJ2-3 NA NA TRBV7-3 TGTGCCAGCAGCTTAATGGGTCTAAGCACAGATACGCAGTATTTT CASSLMGLSTDTQYF
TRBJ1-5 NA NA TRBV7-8 TGTGCCAGCAGCTTACGGGACCCATATAGCAATCAGCCCCAGCATTTT CASSLRDPYSNQPQHF
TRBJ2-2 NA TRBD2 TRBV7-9 TGTGCCAGCAGCCTAGCGGAGACCGGGGAGCTGTTTTTT CASSLAETGELFF
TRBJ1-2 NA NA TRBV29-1 TGCAGCGTTCTCGGAGAGGCGATGAGCTATGGCTACACCTTC CSVLGEAMSYGYTF
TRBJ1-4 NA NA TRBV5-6 TGTGCCAGCAGCTTGAATGAAAAACTGTTTTTT CASSLNEKLFF
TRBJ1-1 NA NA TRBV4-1 TGCGCCAGCAGCCAAGATTGGGGGGGGCCCGTCATGAACACTGAAGCTTTCTTT CASSQDWGGPVMNTEAFF
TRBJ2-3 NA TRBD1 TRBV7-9 TGTGCCAGCAGCTTCGACAGGGGGCGAACAGATACGCAGTATTTT CASSFDRGRTDTQYF
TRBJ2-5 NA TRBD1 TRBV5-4 TGTGCCAGCAGCTTTGGGTTCGGACAGGGGGGAGAGACCCAGTACTTC CASSFGFGQGGETQYF
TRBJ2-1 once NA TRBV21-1 TGTGCCAGCACCTCCGGGACAGGGAGCCACAATGAGCAGTTCTTC CASTSGTGSHNEQFF
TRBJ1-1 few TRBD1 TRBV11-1 TGTGCCAGCAGCTCCCCCGGGACAGTTCCCTCCATGAACACTGAAGCTTTCTTT CASSSPGTVPSMNTEAFF
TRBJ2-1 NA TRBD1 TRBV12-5 TGTGCTAGTGGTTTTGGTGGACGAGGGGGCCTACGGACCACCAATGAGCAGTTCTTC CASGFGGRGGLRTTNEQFF
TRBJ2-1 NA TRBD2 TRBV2 TGTGCCAGCCGTACTAGCGGGAGTAGTCTATACAATGAGCAGTTCTTC CASRTSGSSLYNEQFF
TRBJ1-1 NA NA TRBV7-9 TGTGCCAGCAGCTTAGACTCTAACACTGAAGCTTTCTTT CASSLDSNTEAFF
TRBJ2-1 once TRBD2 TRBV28 TGTGCCACTGCGGGGGGGGCCGGGAGTGAGCAGTTCTTC CATAGGAGSEQFF